This T cell receptor (beta chain) emerged from a study of blood T cell repertoires in COVID-19. Background on the study: T cells, B-cell-depleted T cells, or PBMCs supplied cDNA or gDNA.

Enrolled through a virtual design, the participants were between about 18 and 100 years of age and came from 24 US areas. Cohort 3 donors counted as recovered after two negative PCRs, clearance, or resolved symptoms. This CDR3 is 16 amino acids long. V lost 0 bases, J lost 4 bases, and 16 bases lay in between. Germline lookup yields CDR1 MNHEY and CDR2 SVGEGT. As originally analysed: Reference gene primer amplification gave estimated nucleated cell counts. Produced via immunoSEQ multiplex PCR; TCRdb's table is partial and in-frame only. Clone size and V and J calls were adopted from that table, with D and trimming inferred from the DNA. The data show around 370,000 clones, 70% to 90% seen once.

The specimen sequenced was PBMCs or T cells enriched from blood (not recorded which). The clonotype was recovered from a woman under 30 who had recovered from COVID-19. The chain recombines TRBV6-2 or TRBV6-3 with TRBJ2-7; possible D gene TRBD1, 6 bases. The CDR3 is CASSYSIQGTSYEQYF. CDR3 DNA sequence: TGTGCCAGCAGTTACTCGATACAGGGAACTTCTTACGAGCAGTACTTC.